The rows below give T cell receptor beta chains drawn from one sample of a study of blood T cell repertoires in COVID-19. Produced via immunoSEQ multiplex PCR; TCRdb's table is partial and in-frame only. The table includes about 260,000 clones, roughly 88% detected once. The sample consisted of PBMCs or T cells enriched from blood (not recorded which). The receptors derive from a woman aged 40-49 years with acute COVID-19. CDR3s include the opening cysteine and the closing phenylalanine or tryptophan. Fields, in order: V gene, D gene, J gene, clone size, CDR3 protein, CDR3 DNA. The D gene is left open where the match is weak. Part of the rows lack a size; the others show once, few, many or a class for expanded clones.

v_call: TRBV3-1/TRBV3-2; d_call: NA; j_call: TRBJ1-1; clone_size: NA; cdr3_aa: CASSPPGEYTEAFF; cdr3_nt: TGTGCCAGCAGCCCGCCAGGGGAGTACACTGAAGCTTTCTTT
v_call: TRBV27; d_call: TRBD1; j_call: TRBJ1-2; clone_size: NA; cdr3_aa: CASSSGQGASYGYTF; cdr3_nt: TGTGCCAGCAGTTCAGGACAGGGGGCCTCCTATGGCTACACCTTC
v_call: TRBV5-1; d_call: TRBD1; j_call: TRBJ2-2; clone_size: NA; cdr3_aa: CASSPDRGFTGELFF; cdr3_nt: TGCGCCAGCAGCCCAGACAGGGGTTTTACCGGGGAGCTGTTTTTT
v_call: TRBV5-5; d_call: TRBD2; j_call: TRBJ2-7; clone_size: few; cdr3_aa: CASSLGLAGTYEQYF; cdr3_nt: TGTGCCAGCAGCTTGGGACTAGCGGGGACCTACGAGCAGTACTTC
v_call: TRBV28; d_call: TRBD1; j_call: TRBJ1-4; clone_size: NA; cdr3_aa: CASGTARFGHEEKLFF; cdr3_nt: TGTGCCAGCGGGACAGCCCGGTTTGGGCATGAGGAAAAACTGTTTTTT
v_call: TRBV11-3; d_call: TRBD1; j_call: TRBJ1-1; clone_size: once; cdr3_aa: CASSSGTRDSTNTEAFF; cdr3_nt: TGTGCCAGCAGCTCTGGGACGAGGGACAGCACGAACACTGAAGCTTTCTTT
v_call: TRBV12-5; d_call: NA; j_call: TRBJ1-5; clone_size: NA; cdr3_aa: CASGPQGKVDQPQHF; cdr3_nt: TGTGCTAGTGGACCCCAGGGGAAGGTCGATCAGCCCCAGCATTTT
v_call: TRBV7-6; d_call: NA; j_call: TRBJ2-7; clone_size: NA; cdr3_aa: CASSLEIGGYEQYF; cdr3_nt: TGTGCCAGCAGCTTAGAAATAGGGGGATACGAGCAGTACTTC
v_call: TRBV29-1; d_call: NA; j_call: TRBJ2-3; clone_size: NA; cdr3_aa: CSGKDWDTQYF; cdr3_nt: TGCAGCGGGAAGGACTGGGATACGCAGTATTTT
v_call: TRBV18; d_call: TRBD2; j_call: TRBJ2-3; clone_size: NA; cdr3_aa: CASSPFSGRSADTQYF; cdr3_nt: TGTGCCAGCTCACCATTCAGCGGGAGATCGGCAGATACGCAGTATTTT
v_call: TRBV2; d_call: NA; j_call: TRBJ1-4; clone_size: NA; cdr3_aa: CASGQTEKLFF; cdr3_nt: TGTGCCAGCGGACAGACCGAAAAACTGTTTTTT
v_call: TRBV6-5; d_call: TRBD1; j_call: TRBJ1-5; clone_size: NA; cdr3_aa: CASRLYRGGQPQHF; cdr3_nt: TGTGCCAGCAGACTCTACAGGGGCGGCCAGCCCCAGCATTTT
v_call: TRBV6-5; d_call: TRBD1; j_call: TRBJ1-1; clone_size: NA; cdr3_aa: CASSYSGGPEAFF; cdr3_nt: TGTGCCAGCAGTTACTCAGGGGGCCCTGAAGCTTTCTTT
v_call: TRBV29-1; d_call: TRBD1; j_call: TRBJ1-2; clone_size: NA; cdr3_aa: CSVDPDRGHGYTF; cdr3_nt: TGCAGCGTCGACCCCGACAGGGGGCATGGCTACACCTTC
v_call: TRBV13; d_call: NA; j_call: TRBJ1-6; clone_size: NA; cdr3_aa: CASSPDGDSPLHF; cdr3_nt: TGTGCCAGCAGCCCGGACGGGGATTCACCCCTCCACTTT
v_call: TRBV4-3; d_call: TRBD1; j_call: TRBJ1-1; clone_size: NA; cdr3_aa: CASSPDRTGEVGTEAFF; cdr3_nt: TGCGCCAGCAGCCCAGATCGGACAGGGGAGGTTGGCACTGAAGCTTTCTTT
v_call: TRBV19; d_call: NA; j_call: TRBJ1-1; clone_size: NA; cdr3_aa: CASSIGQGYTEAFF; cdr3_nt: TGTGCCAGTAGTATCGGCCAGGGGTACACTGAAGCTTTCTTT
v_call: TRBV19; d_call: NA; j_call: TRBJ1-1; clone_size: NA; cdr3_aa: CASTLRGFAEAFF; cdr3_nt: TGTGCCAGTACCCTTAGGGGATTTGCTGAAGCTTTCTTT
v_call: TRBV28; d_call: NA; j_call: TRBJ1-5; clone_size: NA; cdr3_aa: CASSAGGPGQPQHF; cdr3_nt: TGTGCCAGCAGCGCGGGGGGGCCGGGGCAGCCCCAGCATTTT
v_call: TRBV4-2; d_call: TRBD1; j_call: TRBJ1-2; clone_size: NA; cdr3_aa: CASRAGTGANYGYTF; cdr3_nt: TGTGCCAGCAGAGCCGGGACAGGTGCTAACTATGGCTACACCTTC
v_call: TRBV28; d_call: NA; j_call: TRBJ1-1; clone_size: NA; cdr3_aa: CASSSATGRGTEAFF; cdr3_nt: TGTGCCAGCAGTTCCGCGACAGGTCGGGGCACTGAAGCTTTCTTT
v_call: TRBV13; d_call: NA; j_call: TRBJ1-1; clone_size: NA; cdr3_aa: CASSLSVADPEAFF; cdr3_nt: TGTGCCAGCAGCTTATCGGTGGCGGATCCTGAAGCTTTCTTT
v_call: TRBV30; d_call: NA; j_call: TRBJ2-1; clone_size: NA; cdr3_aa: CAWSVRRVNEQFF; cdr3_nt: TGTGCCTGGAGTGTACGGAGGGTTAATGAGCAGTTCTTC
v_call: TRBV29-1; d_call: TRBD2; j_call: TRBJ2-2; clone_size: NA; cdr3_aa: CSVETSGANTGELFF; cdr3_nt: TGCAGCGTTGAAACTAGCGGGGCGAACACCGGGGAGCTGTTTTTT
v_call: TRBV12-3/TRBV12-4; d_call: NA; j_call: TRBJ2-5; clone_size: NA; cdr3_aa: CASPLGDGETQYF; cdr3_nt: TGTGCCAGCCCCCTAGGCGACGGGGAGACCCAGTACTTC
v_call: TRBV18; d_call: TRBD2; j_call: TRBJ2-7; clone_size: NA; cdr3_aa: CASSPGTSGRGSSYEQYF; cdr3_nt: TGTGCCAGCTCACCGGGGACTAGCGGTAGGGGAAGCTCCTACGAGCAGTACTTC
v_call: TRBV27; d_call: TRBD1; j_call: TRBJ2-7; clone_size: few; cdr3_aa: CASSRKGQGSTLPYEQYF; cdr3_nt: TGTGCCAGCAGTAGAAAGGGACAGGGGTCCACTTTGCCCTACGAGCAGTACTTC
v_call: TRBV5-4; d_call: NA; j_call: TRBJ2-3; clone_size: NA; cdr3_aa: CASSLKSRRASTDTQYF; cdr3_nt: TGTGCCAGCAGCTTGAAGTCGCGGAGGGCTAGCACAGATACGCAGTATTTT